This is a list of T cell receptor beta chains from one sample in a study of glioma-infiltrating T cells after dendritic cell vaccination. Only in-frame clones appear in the TCRdb table, and some are missing; sequencing was by immunoSEQ multiplex PCR. The sample has tens of thousands of clones, over 75% seen once; the top ten hold 2% to 2.5%. The sample consisted of blood, taken before dendritic cell vaccination. These receptors all come from a human donor with glioblastoma. CDR3s include the opening cysteine and the closing phenylalanine or tryptophan. Each record gives: D gene, V gene, clone size, J gene, CDR3 DNA, CDR3 protein. D genes are given only for firm matches. The listing skips clone size in some rows; elsewhere it reads once, few, many or a size class.

D: NA
V: TRBV11-2
size: NA
J: TRBJ2-3
DNA: TGTGCCAGCAGCGTCACCGGCGGGGGCCCAGATACGCAGTATTTT
CDR3: CASSVTGGGPDTQYF

D: TRBD1
V: TRBV5-6
size: NA
J: TRBJ1-2
DNA: TGTGCCAGCAGCCCCCGACAGGGATTTCATGGCTACACCTTC
CDR3: CASSPRQGFHGYTF

D: TRBD1
V: TRBV19
size: NA
J: TRBJ1-2
DNA: TGTGCCAGTAGTCCAACCGGGGACAGGGGTGGTGGCTACACCTTC
CDR3: CASSPTGDRGGGYTF

D: NA
V: TRBV5-6
size: NA
J: TRBJ1-6
DNA: TGTGCCAGCAGCCTCAGACAGGACAGCTCCTATAATTCACCCCTCCACTTT
CDR3: CASSLRQDSSYNSPLHF

D: TRBD1
V: TRBV29-1
size: NA
J: TRBJ1-1
DNA: TGCAGCGCACACACAGGGGAAGGAGCTTTCTTT
CDR3: CSAHTGEGAFF

D: NA
V: TRBV19
size: few
J: TRBJ1-4
DNA: TGTGCCAGTACCTACTCCAGGGCTAATGAAAAACTGTTTTTT
CDR3: CASTYSRANEKLFF

D: TRBD1
V: TRBV5-1
size: NA
J: TRBJ2-7
DNA: TGCGCCAGCAGTAGGGGGCAATCCTACGAGCAGTACTTC
CDR3: CASSRGQSYEQYF

D: TRBD2
V: TRBV10-1
size: NA
J: TRBJ2-3
DNA: TGCGCCAGCAGTGATGCGGGAGGAACAGATACGCAGTATTTT
CDR3: CASSDAGGTDTQYF

D: NA
V: TRBV6-1
size: NA
J: TRBJ2-1
DNA: TGTGCCAGCAGTGAAGCAGAGTTTTACAATGAGCAGTTCTTC
CDR3: CASSEAEFYNEQFF

D: NA
V: TRBV18
size: NA
J: TRBJ1-1
DNA: TGTGCCAGCTCCGTTTTCCCCGCCGGGGAGGCTGAAGCTTTCTTT
CDR3: CASSVFPAGEAEAFF

D: TRBD1
V: TRBV19
size: NA
J: TRBJ1-1
DNA: TGTGCCAGTACCCGGACAGGGACCACTGAAGCTTTCTTT
CDR3: CASTRTGTTEAFF

D: NA
V: TRBV2
size: NA
J: TRBJ2-3
DNA: TGTGCCAGCAGTGTTCGTCCCTCTAGAGATACGCAGTATTTT
CDR3: CASSVRPSRDTQYF

D: TRBD1
V: TRBV5-4
size: NA
J: TRBJ1-6
DNA: TGTGCCAGCAGCTTAAGACAGGGAAATTCACCCCTCCACTTT
CDR3: CASSLRQGNSPLHF

D: NA
V: TRBV10-3
size: NA
J: TRBJ1-2
DNA: TGTGCCATCAGTGACCTCCGACAGTCGGATAACTATGGCTACACCTTC
CDR3: CAISDLRQSDNYGYTF

D: TRBD1
V: TRBV6-1
size: NA
J: TRBJ2-1
DNA: TGTGCCAGCGGGACAGGGTTTTACAATGAGCAGTTCTTC
CDR3: CASGTGFYNEQFF

D: NA
V: TRBV6-1
size: NA
J: TRBJ2-1
DNA: TGTGCCAGCAGTGTTAGGTTTAGCACTACCGGCAATGAGCAGTTCTTC
CDR3: CASSVRFSTTGNEQFF

D: NA
V: TRBV18
size: NA
J: TRBJ1-2
DNA: TGTGCCAGCTCACCAGCCGGGGGAGGGGACTCTGGCTACACCTTC
CDR3: CASSPAGGGDSGYTF

D: TRBD1
V: TRBV18
size: NA
J: TRBJ2-3
DNA: TGTGCCAGCTCACCCTTTACCCTTGGGACAGGGGCTGAAGATACGCAGTATTTT
CDR3: CASSPFTLGTGAEDTQYF

D: TRBD1
V: TRBV5-1
size: NA
J: TRBJ1-6
DNA: TGCGCCAGCAGCTTCGACAGGGCGGCCAATTCACCCCTCCACTTT
CDR3: CASSFDRAANSPLHF

D: TRBD2
V: TRBV5-8
size: few
J: TRBJ2-5
DNA: TGTGCCAGCAGGTCGACTAGCGGGAGGACCCAGTACTTC
CDR3: CASRSTSGRTQYF

D: NA
V: TRBV19
size: NA
J: TRBJ1-2
DNA: TGTGCCAGTAGTATCGTCGGGGGGGCTAACTATGGCTACACCTTC
CDR3: CASSIVGGANYGYTF

D: NA
V: TRBV14
size: few
J: TRBJ1-1
DNA: TGTGCCAGCAGCCCATACACAGTGGGCACTGAAGCTTTCTTT
CDR3: CASSPYTVGTEAFF

D: NA
V: TRBV7-2
size: NA
J: TRBJ1-2
DNA: TGTGCCAGCTCTTTTAGGGCCGGGGGCCTAGCGGGAGGCTACACCTTC
CDR3: CASSFRAGGLAGGYTF

D: TRBD2
V: TRBV11-2
size: NA
J: TRBJ2-5
DNA: TGTGCCAGCAGCTTAACTAGCGGGAGAGGAGGGGAGACCCAGTACTTC
CDR3: CASSLTSGRGGETQYF

D: TRBD1
V: TRBV5-1
size: once
J: TRBJ2-7
DNA: TGCGCCAGCAGCTTGGGGACAGGGACCACCTACGAGCAGTACTTC
CDR3: CASSLGTGTTYEQYF

D: NA
V: TRBV7-8
size: NA
J: TRBJ1-2
DNA: TGTGCCAGCAGCTTAGCCGGGAAGCACTATGGCTACACCTTC
CDR3: CASSLAGKHYGYTF

D: TRBD1
V: TRBV5-6
size: few
J: TRBJ1-2
DNA: TGTGCCAGCAGCTTGGTGGGGACAGCCCAATATGGCTACACCTTC
CDR3: CASSLVGTAQYGYTF

D: NA
V: TRBV2
size: NA
J: TRBJ1-5
DNA: TGTGCCAGCAGTGTTTTGGAAGGAGGCAATCAGCCCCAGCATTTT
CDR3: CASSVLEGGNQPQHF

D: NA
V: TRBV2
size: NA
J: TRBJ1-1
DNA: TGTGCCACCCTAACAGGGACCCTCAACACTGAAGCTTTCTTT
CDR3: CATLTGTLNTEAFF

D: NA
V: TRBV19
size: NA
J: TRBJ1-5
DNA: TGTGCCAGTAGTGAGCCCAGGGGCAATCAGCCCCAGCATTTT
CDR3: CASSEPRGNQPQHF

D: NA
V: TRBV19
size: few
J: TRBJ2-3
DNA: TGTGCCAGTAGTATAGGCCGAACTAGCACAGATACGCAGTATTTT
CDR3: CASSIGRTSTDTQYF

D: NA
V: TRBV30
size: NA
J: TRBJ1-1
DNA: TGTGCCTGGAGTGCTCGCAGGGTCGCTGAAGCTTTCTTT
CDR3: CAWSARRVAEAFF

D: TRBD1
V: TRBV19
size: NA
J: TRBJ1-5
DNA: TGTGCCAGTAGTACCGACAGGGGGGGAGGGAATCAGCCCCAGCATTTT
CDR3: CASSTDRGGGNQPQHF

D: TRBD2
V: TRBV7-8
size: once
J: TRBJ2-3
DNA: TGTGCCAGCAGCTTTTCGGGAGGGAGCACAGATACGCAGTATTTT
CDR3: CASSFSGGSTDTQYF

D: TRBD1
V: TRBV14
size: NA
J: TRBJ1-4
DNA: TGTGCCAGCAGCCCTCGACAGGGTAATGAAAAACTGTTTTTT
CDR3: CASSPRQGNEKLFF

D: NA
V: TRBV30
size: NA
J: TRBJ2-1
DNA: TGTGCCTGGACGGGAAACAATGAGCAGTTCTTC
CDR3: CAWTGNNEQFF

D: TRBD1
V: TRBV6-5
size: NA
J: TRBJ1-1
DNA: TGTGCCACCACAAGGACAGGGACCACTGAAGCTTTCTTT
CDR3: CATTRTGTTEAFF

D: TRBD2
V: TRBV11-3
size: NA
J: TRBJ2-1
DNA: TGTGCCAGCAGCACGAGGGGGACTAGCATAGTTGAGCAGTTCTTC
CDR3: CASSTRGTSIVEQFF

D: NA
V: TRBV6-9
size: NA
J: TRBJ2-1
DNA: TGTGCCAGCATCCTTTGGCGGAACAATGAGCAGTTCTTC
CDR3: CASILWRNNEQFF

D: NA
V: TRBV7-9
size: medium-sized
J: TRBJ1-2
DNA: TGTGCCAGCAGCTTAGGATCCGGGGGGAGCTATGGCTACACCTTC
CDR3: CASSLGSGGSYGYTF

D: NA
V: TRBV5-1
size: few
J: TRBJ1-1
DNA: TGCGCCAGCAGCTTGGCGGGGACCAGGGGCCATCCTTCGGCTTTCTTT
CDR3: CASSLAGTRGHPSAFF

D: NA
V: TRBV10-3
size: NA
J: TRBJ2-1
DNA: TGTGCCATCAGTGGCGAGGGGAGGGAGCAGTTCTTC
CDR3: CAISGEGREQFF

D: NA
V: TRBV4-1
size: NA
J: TRBJ2-3
DNA: TGCGCCAGCAGCCAAGATGCGGCTTTTCCTATTGCGCAGTATTTT
CDR3: CASSQDAAFPIAQYF

D: NA
V: TRBV7-9
size: NA
J: TRBJ2-3
DNA: TGTGCCAGCAGCTTAGCGGGCTCCGATACGCAGTATTTT
CDR3: CASSLAGSDTQYF

D: NA
V: TRBV5-4
size: NA
J: TRBJ2-3
DNA: TGTGCCAGCAGCTCGAAGCTGGAGAGAAGCACAGATACGCAGTATTTT
CDR3: CASSSKLERSTDTQYF

D: TRBD2
V: TRBV4-2
size: NA
J: TRBJ2-1
DNA: TGTGCCAGCAGCCAATTCAGCGGGGGCCTTAATGAGCAGTTCTTC
CDR3: CASSQFSGGLNEQFF